Listed here is a single T cell receptor beta chain. The antigen remains unidentified. This specimen comes from a study of cytomegalovirus exposure and HLA in healthy donors. Study-level background: An earlier analysis identified 120 million or so unique TCR beta sequences in about 200 million T cells.

Use of 60 Vbeta and 13 Jbeta primers characterized the PCR. Some clones are missing from TCRdb's copy, which holds only in-frame ones; the method was immunoSEQ multiplex PCR. Of about 100,000 clones detected, 80% appear once; the ten largest clones hold about 7.9%. The study, taken as a whole, reports: Most CMV-associated TCR beta chains appeared HLA-restricted in a later analysis. Roughly even sequencing depth across donors was the assumption behind the presence/absence analyses.

What was sequenced was PBMCs. The sequence was collected from a man aged 25 to 40 in good health and CMV-seronegative.

The CDR3 DNA sequence: TGTGCCAGCAGCCCCTTAGCGGGAAGCTATGAGCAGTTCTTC. It is translated as CASSPLAGSYEQFF. This chain joins TRBV5-4 and TRBJ2-1; 8 bases line up with TRBD2. Germline CDR1 is SGHNT and CDR2 is YYREEE (reference sequence). The CDR3 is 14 amino acids. The V gene end was trimmed by 4 bases and the J gene end by 8 bases; junction bases not matched to a gene: 8. The whole variable domain, filled in from reference TRBV5-4 and TRBJ2-1, reads ETGVTQSPTHLIKTRGQQVTLRCSSQSGHNTVSWYQQALGQGPQFIFQYYREEENGRGNFPPRFSGLQFPNYSSELNVNALELDDSALYLCASSPLAGSYEQFFGPGTRLTVL.